The T cell receptor beta chain described here comes from a study of T cells in Graves' hyperthyroidism and ophthalmopathy. Amplified TCR beta CDR3 regions derived from RNA transcripts. When the TCR CDR3 underwent first-round RT-PCR, the HTBI primer set was used. TCRdb analysed the multiplex PCR reads with MiXCR anew, one entry per CDR3 protein. The sample yields roughly 100,000 distinct CDR3 sequences, 40% seen once. This clonotype occurred many times. Uncontrolled infection, other autoimmune disease, pregnancy or lactation led to exclusion. The CDR3 is made up of 14 amino acids. Per the germline V gene, CDR1 is SNHLY and CDR2 is FYNNEI. The V end lost 7 bases, the J end lost 1 base, and 11 bases lay between the germline ends.

The chain combines TRBV2 with TRBJ1-5; D is perhaps TRBD1 (6 bases). The sequencing input was peripheral blood or thyroid tissue (not recorded which). The source is a woman aged 30 to 39 with Graves' hyperthyroidism. The chain's CDR3 is CASKARGSNQPQHF. The CDR3 nucleotides read TGTGCCAGCAAGGCGAGGGGGAGCAATCAGCCCCAGCATTTT.